The entry below describes one T cell receptor (beta chain). Its target is unknown. Sequencing was at deep level. Assay: immunoSEQ multiplex PCR; the TCRdb copy retains only in-frame clones and omits some. The sample consists of 520,000 or so clones, roughly 78% of them appearing once. The sample originates from a study of shared clonotypes between healthy human individuals. Overall study context: Two women and three men aged 18 to 49 served as donors.

Study-wide results and limits: Clonotype sharing among the donors was expected to vary with sequencing depth.

The TCR comes from a woman in her 40s in good health. Some clones in this sample may be carry-over from other donors' samples. The sample consisted of PBMCs.

CDR3 sequence (DNA): TGTGCCACCAGCAGTGGGACAGGGGCCTTCAATCAGCCCCAGCATTTT. Its protein is CATSSGTGAFNQPQHF. The chain uses TRBV15 and TRBJ1-5, with TRBD1 matching 10 bases. CDR3 length: 16 amino acids. J gave up 3 bases and V 3 bases, and 5 bases lay outside the gene matches. The germline CDR1 and CDR2 sequences are LNHNV and YYDKDF (reference sequence).